A single sample gave rise to the 3 T cell receptor beta chains below, sequenced in a study of cytomegalovirus exposure and HLA in healthy donors. Primers included in the PCR were 60 Vbeta and 13 Jbeta primers. Measured with immunoSEQ multiplex PCR; TCRdb has only the in-frame clones, and not every one. The repertoire holds about 170,000 clones, with about 80% as singletons. Sequencing was done on a sample of PBMCs. The receptors shown here come from a man aged 35-49 years in good health and CMV-seropositive.

Only a few counts were recorded for this clone. V is TRBV11-2 and J is TRBJ2-5; 9 bases are shared with TRBD1. V was clipped by 6 bases and J by 3 bases; unmatched bases: 2. Germline CDR1 reads SGHAT; CDR2 reads FQNNGV. This CDR3 contains 13 residues. CDR3 sequence reads: CASRGQGKETQYF. The CDR3, as DNA: TGTGCCAGCAGGGGACAGGGTAAAGAGACCCAGTACTTC.

V and J are TRBV12-5 and TRBJ1-3; D is unresolved. The CDR3 contains 14 residues. Germline assignment: CDR1 LGHNT and CDR2 FRNRAP. Deletions cut 3 bases from V and 4 bases from J, with 10 bases between. The CDR3 DNA is TGTGCTAGTGGTTTTCAGGCAGTAGGAAACACCATATATTTT. Encoded protein: CASGFQAVGNTIYF.

This sequence joins TRBV6-1 and TRBJ2-5; 8 bases match TRBD1. The CDR3 is 13 residues long. CDR1 and CDR2 (germline): MNHNS, SASEGT. The CDR3 DNA reads TGTGCAGGGGGCAGGACAGGGTTGGAGACCCAGTACTTC. Encoded protein: CAGGRTGLETQYF.